This TCR beta chain was found in a study of cytomegalovirus exposure and HLA in healthy donors. Study information: A prior study identified just under 120 million unique TCR beta sequences from 200 million or so T cells. Approximately 85 million unique TCRs from HLA-typed donors were held in an early data release.

A word on this clone: The antigen remains undetermined. Other DNA sequences in the sample encode the same CDR3.

The PCR ran on 60 Vbeta and 13 Jbeta primers. Clones were sequenced by immunoSEQ multiplex PCR, and TCRdb holds only the in-frame ones, with some missing. The profile shows under 150,000 clones, roughly four fifths of them singletons. The germline gives CDR1 SGHTA, CDR2 FQGNSA. The V gene lost 1 base and the J gene lost 1 base, with 7 bases spanning the gap. The CDR3 is 14 amino acids. Study findings and constraints: A later analysis showed HLA-associated TCR beta chains outstripping equally common others in clonal expansion. The study dropped some indistinguishable V segments, TRBV6-2 and TRBV6-3 among them.

The receptor was isolated from a man aged 40-55 years in good health and CMV-seropositive. The material sequenced was PBMCs. The rearrangement uses TRBV7-2 and TRBJ1-1; D gene ambiguous. DNA of the CDR3: TGTGCCAGCAGCTTAGTGGCTGGGAACACTGAAGCTTTCTTT. Its translation: CASSLVAGNTEAFF. Full variable domain (outside the CDR3, taken from reference TRBV7-2 and TRBJ1-1): GAGVSQSPSNKVTEKGKDVELRCDPISGHTALYWYRQSLGQGLEFLIYFQGNSAPDKSGLPSDRFSAERTGGSVSTLTIQRTQQEDSAVYLCASSLVAGNTEAFFGQGTRLTVV.